One and the same sample provided the 23 T cell receptor beta chains below, sequenced in a study of blood T cell repertoires in COVID-19. TCRdb's copy holds only in-frame clones and misses some; the assay was immunoSEQ multiplex PCR. Counted here are about 100,000 clones, roughly four fifths occurring once; the ten biggest clones make up approximately 4%. Material for sequencing was peripheral blood. The receptors come from a woman in her 70s with acute or convalescent COVID-19.

The sample holds one count of this clone. This chain connects TRBV6-2 or TRBV6-3 to TRBJ1-2; weak D call: TRBD1 (5 bases). From germline, CDR1 is MNHEY and CDR2 SVGEGT. The CDR3 is 12 residues long. V was cut by 4 bases and J by 6 bases, with 9 bases left in between. For the CDR3, the DNA is TGTGCCAGCAGTTGGGCAGGGCATGGCTACACCTTC. This codes for CASSWAGHGYTF.

The rearrangement links TRBV6-5 to TRBJ1-2; D gene unclear. The ends were cut back, 6 bases at V and 4 bases at J, with 15 bases in the middle. Per germline, CDR1 MNHEY and CDR2 SVGAGI. The CDR3 totals 14 residues. CDR3 sequence (DNA): TGTGCCAGCAGGCCCGGTGCCGCCGTCTATGGCTACACCTTC. Translation: CASRPGAAVYGYTF.

This clone came up many times. The genes are TRBV5-1 and TRBJ2-2; D is perhaps TRBD1 (6 bases). CDR1 is SGHRS and CDR2 is YFSETQ in the germline V gene. The V gene lost 2 bases and the J gene lost 2 bases, with 13 bases spanning the gap. The CDR3 loop spans 16 amino acids. The CDR3 DNA reads as TGCGCCAGCAGCTTACAGGGCCCGGGCAACACCGGGGAGCTGTTTTTT. Amino acid sequence: CASSLQGPGNTGELFF.

V usage is TRBV3-1 (or the pseudogene TRBV3-2) and J usage is TRBJ1-1; TRBD1 is a possible D gene (5 bases). Trimming took off 1 base at V and 11 bases at J, with 11 bases between the two ends. Germline CDR1 and CDR2: LGHDT and YNNKEL (reference sequence). The CDR3 runs to 12 residues. CDR3 nucleotides: TGTGCCAGCAGCCAAGGGACAATTCCGGCTTTCTTT. Residues: CASSQGTIPAFF.

The CDR3 DNA reads TGTGCCAGTAGCTTTGAGGTTAGCACAGATACGCAGTATTTT. Its protein product is CASSFEVSTDTQYF. The V call is TRBV19, the J call TRBJ2-3; no reliable D call. Trimming removed 6 bases at V and 0 bases at J, with 10 bases between. Per germline, CDR1 LNHDA and CDR2 SQIVND (reference sequence). This CDR3 comprises 14 residues. Drawing the rest from reference TRBV19 and TRBJ2-3, the complete variable domain is DGGITQSPKYLFRKEGQNVTLSCEQNLNHDAMYWYRQDPGQGLRLIYYSQIVNDFQKGDIAEGYSVSREKKESFPLTVTSAQKNPTAFYLCASSFEVSTDTQYFGPGTRLTVL.

This clone was seen only once. The genes are TRBV5-1 and TRBJ1-4; D may be TRBD1 (5 bases). V was pared by 2 bases and J by 3 bases, with 11 bases between. The CDR3 loop spans 15 amino acids. The germline V gene has CDR1 SGHRS and CDR2 YFSETQ. CDR3 sequence (DNA): TGCGCCAGCAGCTTTAGGGAAGGGGCTAATGAAAAACTGTTTTTT. This gives the protein CASSFREGANEKLFF.

The chain combines TRBV7-9 with TRBJ2-2; possibly TRBD1 for D (5 bases). The CDR3 runs 14 residues. Trimming removed 2 bases from V and 3 bases from J, with 7 bases in between. The germline CDR1 and CDR2 sequences are SEHNR and FQNEAQ (reference sequence). The CDR3 is CASSLPRDTGELFF. The CDR3 DNA follows: TGTGCCAGCAGCTTACCCAGGGACACCGGGGAGCTGTTTTTT.

The chain links TRBV28 to TRBJ2-1; D gene ambiguous. V was shortened by 7 bases and J by 3 bases, with 4 bases between the two germline ends. CDR1 is MDHEN and CDR2 is SYDVKM in the germline V gene. This CDR3 spans 11 amino acids. In DNA, the CDR3 is TGTGCCAGCATAAACTACAATGAGCAGTTCTTC. Translated, it gives CASINYNEQFF.

This chain uses TRBV11-2 with TRBJ1-6, with TRBD1 matching 10 bases. The trim removed 5 bases at V and 7 bases at J, leaving 2 bases unmatched. This CDR3 comprises 14 residues. From germline, CDR1 is SGHAT and CDR2 FQNNGV. Here the CDR3 DNA reads TGTGCCAGCAGCCGACAGGGGGCAAATTCACCCCTCCACTTT. Protein sequence: CASSRQGANSPLHF.

The chain joins TRBV15 to TRBJ1-4; TRBD1 matches 10 bases. Trimming took 5 bases from V and 4 from J; bases not matched to a gene: 4. Germline CDR1 is LNHNV and CDR2 is YYDKDF (reference sequence). The CDR3 has 15 amino acids. The CDR3 protein is CATSFRTGGNEKLFF. The CDR3 DNA follows: TGTGCCACCAGCTTTCGGACAGGGGGTAATGAAAAACTGTTTTTT.

J is TRBJ1-6 and V is TRBV11-3, with 9 bases fitting TRBD1. The CDR3 contains 15 residues. Per germline, CDR1 SGHNT and CDR2 YENEEA. With 5 bases clipped from V and 8 bases from J, the junction kept 7 bases outside the gene matches. CDR3 region: CASSETGGRDSPLHF. As DNA, the CDR3 is TGTGCCAGCAGCGAGACAGGGGGAAGAGATTCACCCCTCCACTTT.

V is TRBV28 and J is TRBJ2-3, with 11 bases that match TRBD2. The V gene end was trimmed by 1 base and the J gene end by 0 bases; junction bases not matched to a gene: 3. CDR1 is MDHEN and CDR2 is SYDVKM in the germline V gene. The CDR3 length is 17 residues. Here the CDR3 DNA reads TGTGCCAGCAGTTTATTACTAGCGGGAGTCAGCACAGATACGCAGTATTTT. It is translated as CASSLLLAGVSTDTQYF.

The CDR3 reads CASSQGTGVPGYTF. The CDR3 DNA follows: TGCGCCAGCAGCCAAGGGACAGGAGTTCCTGGCTACACCTTC. The chain carries TRBV4-3 and TRBJ1-2; 7 bases line up with TRBD1. The CDR3 is 14 amino acids. CDR1 and CDR2 (germline): LGHNA, YSLEER. With V trimmed by 1 base and J by 7 bases, 6 bases remained unmatched.

The V gene is TRBV28, the J gene TRBJ1-2, with TRBD1 as a possible D gene (5 bases). The length of the CDR3 is 12 residues. From germline, CDR1 is MDHEN and CDR2 SYDVKM. Between the trimmed V and J ends, which lost 9 bases and 8 bases, there was a span of 16 bases. The CDR3 region is CASFYGQYGYTF. CDR3 sequence (DNA): TGTGCCAGTTTTTACGGACAATACGGCTACACCTTC.

The chain links TRBV5-1 to TRBJ2-1, with 14 bases identical to TRBD2. The CDR3 has 18 residues. The germline V gene has CDR1 SGHRS and CDR2 YFSETQ. Germline trimming cut 2 bases from V and 0 bases from J; bases unmatched to any gene: 4. This chain's CDR3 is CASSLTGTSGSSYNEQFF. The DNA of the CDR3 is TGCGCCAGCAGCTTAACCGGGACTAGCGGGAGCTCCTACAATGAGCAGTTCTTC. The whole variable domain, remainder taken from reference TRBV5-1 and TRBJ2-1, is KAGVTQTPRYLIKTRGQQVTLSCSPISGHRSVSWYQQTPGQGLQFLFEYFSETQRNKGNFPGRFSGRQFSNSRSEMNVSTLELGDSALYLCASSLTGTSGSSYNEQFFGPGTRLTVL.

This chain links TRBV7-3 with TRBJ2-1; 10 bases fit TRBD2. V lost 5 bases to trimming and J lost 9 bases; unmatched junction nucleotides: 13. Germline lookup yields CDR1 SGHTA and CDR2 FQGTGA. The CDR3 is 16 amino acids. This CDR3 is CASSPGATSGRGEQFF. The CDR3 DNA is TGTGCCAGCAGCCCGGGGGCGACTAGCGGGCGGGGTGAGCAGTTCTTC.

This rearrangement joins TRBV5-1 to TRBJ2-1, with D perhaps matching TRBD1 (6 bases). V lost 2 bases and J lost 4, with 13 bases in between. CDR1 and CDR2 (germline): SGHRS, YFSETQ. CDR3 length equals 15 residues. The CDR3 reads CASSLQGPIYNEQFF. CDR3 coding DNA: TGCGCCAGCAGCTTACAGGGCCCAATTTACAATGAGCAGTTCTTC.

J is TRBJ2-7 and V is TRBV20-1; TRBD2 matches at 11 bases. Trimming at V came to 3 bases and at J to 6 bases, leaving 7 bases not matched to a gene. Germline V lookup: CDR1 DFQATT, CDR2 SNEGSKA (reference sequence). The CDR3 sequence is 14 residues long. CDR3 residues: CSASKLAGGGEQYF. The DNA for the CDR3 is TGCAGTGCTAGTAAGCTAGCGGGAGGAGGCGAGCAGTACTTC.

The chain has TRBV28 and TRBJ1-1; possible D gene TRBD1, 6 bases. Trimming removed 8 bases from V and 3 bases from J, with 16 bases in between. Per the germline V gene, CDR1 is MDHEN and CDR2 is SYDVKM. The CDR3 length is 14 residues. In nucleotides, the CDR3 is TGTGCCAGCTTCGAGAGGGGGGGAGACACTGAAGCTTTCTTT. Translating it yields CASFERGGDTEAFF.

This chain links TRBV3-1 (or the pseudogene TRBV3-2) with TRBJ1-4; D is undetermined. This CDR3 comprises 15 residues. V dropped 3 bases and J dropped 3 bases, with 11 bases sitting between them. The germline V gene encodes CDR1 LGHDT and CDR2 YNNKEL (reference sequence). The CDR3 DNA reads as TGTGCCAGCAGCCAGGCCCGGGTGGCTAATGAAAAACTGTTTTTT. Amino acid sequence: CASSQARVANEKLFF.

V and J are TRBV7-2 and TRBJ1-2; 8 nucleotides align to TRBD1. CDR1 is SGHTA, CDR2 FQGNSA, per germline. CDR3 length equals 15 residues. The trim removed 3 bases at V and 6 bases at J, leaving 9 bases unmatched. CDR3 residues: CASSFPPTGEHGYTF. The CDR3 DNA reads as TGTGCCAGCAGCTTCCCGCCGACAGGGGAGCATGGCTACACCTTC. Full variable domain (remainder filled in from reference TRBV7-2 and TRBJ1-2): GAGVSQSPSNKVTEKGKDVELRCDPISGHTALYWYRQSLGQGLEFLIYFQGNSAPDKSGLPSDRFSAERTGGSVSTLTIQRTQQEDSAVYLCASSFPPTGEHGYTFGSGTRLTVV.

In this sample, this clone turned up once. This sequence joins TRBV6-5 and TRBJ2-1, with 10 bases matching TRBD2. CDR1 and CDR2 from the germline V gene are MNHEY and SVGAGI. This CDR3 has 15 amino acids. V lost 7 bases and J lost 2; bases outside the gene matches: 5. The CDR3 sequence is CASTPLAGAYNEQFF. The CDR3 DNA reads TGTGCCAGCACACCTCTAGCGGGGGCCTACAATGAGCAGTTCTTC.

This chain joins TRBV2 and TRBJ1-4, with D tentatively TRBD1 (5 bases). Germline CDR1 and CDR2: SNHLY and FYNNEI. The CDR3 extends over 14 amino acids. V was pared by 5 bases and J by 8 bases, with 15 bases between. Written as DNA, the CDR3 is TGTGCCAGCAGTCCCGGTGGTTCAGGGGAAAAACTGTTTTTT. Its translation is CASSPGGSGEKLFF.